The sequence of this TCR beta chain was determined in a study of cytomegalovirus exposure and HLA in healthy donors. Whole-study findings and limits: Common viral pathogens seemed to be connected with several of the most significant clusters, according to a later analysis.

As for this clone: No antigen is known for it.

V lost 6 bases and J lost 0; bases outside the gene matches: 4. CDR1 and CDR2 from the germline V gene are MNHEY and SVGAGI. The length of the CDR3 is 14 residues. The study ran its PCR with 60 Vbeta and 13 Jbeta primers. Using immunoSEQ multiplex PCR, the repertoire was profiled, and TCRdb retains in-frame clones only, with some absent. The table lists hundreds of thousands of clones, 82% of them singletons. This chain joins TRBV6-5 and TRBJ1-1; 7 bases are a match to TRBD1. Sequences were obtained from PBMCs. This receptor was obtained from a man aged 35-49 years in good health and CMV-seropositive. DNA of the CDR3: TGTGCCAGCAGGCTGGGACAGTTGAACACTGAAGCTTTCTTT. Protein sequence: CASRLGQLNTEAFF.